Listed below are T cell receptor beta chains from one sample, sequenced in a study of shared T cell receptors in the human thymus. Produced via immunoSEQ multiplex PCR; TCRdb's table is partial and in-frame only. The sample carries hundreds of thousands of clones, more than 70% recorded once. These records were also assigned to another study, of human thymus T cells.

The sample taken for sequencing was thymocytes. These TCRs come from a boy in the first two years of life with a congenital heart defect. Both conserved end residues are part of each CDR3.

TRBJ2-4,TRBV4-3,14,CASSHNGAGSIQYF
TRBJ2-3,TRBV30,13,CAWSITRRDTQYF
TRBJ2-3,TRBV5-4,16,CASSLAASGGGDTQYF
TRBJ2-2,TRBV25-1,13,CASSEPGAGELFF
TRBJ1-3,TRBV10-2,16,CASSESSSYSGNTIYF
TRBJ1-4,TRBV6-6,14,CASSSPPRIEKLFF
TRBJ1-2,TRBV28,16,CASTPRGQGRNYGYTF
TRBJ2-5,TRBV12-5,13,CASGPGQGETQYF
TRBJ1-2,TRBV4-1,16,CASSQVRRVELDGYTF
TRBJ2-7,TRBV16,14,CASSQRQGNYEQYF